The rows below give T cell receptor beta chains drawn from one sample of a study of OX40 agonist ivuxolimab in advanced cancers. Sequenced by immunoSEQ multiplex PCR; TCRdb stores in-frame clones only, minus some. Seen here are more than 55,000 clones, 70% to 90% observed once, and the top ten hold approximately 4.8%. The sample in question was CD4+ or CD8+ T cells sorted from blood, obtained in a trial of the OX40 agonist ivuxolimab. The source of these receptors is an adult with an advanced solid tumor such as melanoma, head and neck, liver or kidney cancer. The CDR3 runs from the conserved cysteine through the conserved F or W. The D gene is left open where the match is weak. The listing skips clone size in some rows; elsewhere it reads once, few, many or a size class.

d_call	v_call	clone_size	j_call	cdr3_aa	cdr3_nt
TRBD1	TRBV7-2	NA	TRBJ1-1	CASSLGPGGFFTEAFF	TGTGCCAGCAGCTTAGGTCCAGGGGGCTTTTTCACTGAAGCTTTCTTT
NA	TRBV2	NA	TRBJ1-5	CASDRSLLNQPQHF	TGTGCCAGCGACCGGTCCCTACTAAATCAGCCCCAGCATTTT
NA	TRBV19	NA	TRBJ2-5	CASSHNPQETQYF	TGTGCCAGTAGCCATAACCCGCAAGAGACCCAGTACTTC
NA	TRBV2	NA	TRBJ1-1	CASSEGRQANTEAFF	TGTGCCAGCAGTGAAGGGAGACAGGCCAACACTGAAGCTTTCTTT
NA	TRBV25-1	NA	TRBJ2-2	CASSELAVQMAGELFF	TGTGCCAGCAGTGAATTGGCCGTTCAGATGGCCGGGGAGCTGTTTTTT
TRBD2	TRBV11-2	NA	TRBJ2-1	CASSLTSGGLAGGVEQFF	TGTGCCAGCAGCTTAACTTCGGGAGGACTAGCGGGAGGAGTTGAGCAGTTCTTC
NA	TRBV19	NA	TRBJ1-5	CASSIGMRGAPLSNQPQHF	TGTGCCAGTAGTATAGGTATGCGGGGGGCTCCCCTTAGCAATCAGCCCCAGCATTTT
TRBD1	TRBV18	once	TRBJ2-7	CASSPGQEDYEQYF	TGTGCCAGCTCACCCGGACAGGAAGACTACGAGCAATACTTC
NA	TRBV6-1	NA	TRBJ2-1	CASLGAGSYNEQFF	TGTGCCAGCTTAGGGGCGGGGTCTTACAATGAGCAGTTCTTC
TRBD1	TRBV7-8	NA	TRBJ2-2	CASRRQGFAGELFF	TGTGCCAGCAGGAGACAGGGTTTCGCCGGGGAGCTGTTTTTT
NA	TRBV7-9	few	TRBJ2-1	CASSRGLWQFF	TGTGCCAGCAGCCGGGGTTTGTGGCAGTTCTTC
NA	TRBV27	NA	TRBJ1-1	CASWRGGEGAFF	TGTGCCAGCTGGCGAGGGGGGGAAGGGGCTTTCTTT
TRBD2	TRBV7-6	NA	TRBJ2-5	CASSLASGRGETQYF	TGTGCCAGCAGCTTGGCTAGCGGGAGGGGAGAGACCCAGTACTTC
NA	TRBV19	once	TRBJ1-5	CASSIDSGLRQPQHF	TGTGCCAGTAGTATAGACTCAGGGTTAAGGCAGCCCCAGCATTTT
NA	TRBV7-6	few	TRBJ2-7	CASSTPGTKVFSYEQYF	TGTGCCAGCAGCACCCCCGGGACAAAAGTATTCTCCTACGAGCAGTACTTC
TRBD1	TRBV6-5	NA	TRBJ1-6	CASRPQGAYNSPLHF	TGTGCCAGCCGACCGCAGGGGGCTTATAATTCACCCCTCCACTTT
TRBD2	TRBV2	once	TRBJ2-3	CASSSHLAGGSTDTQYF	TGTGCTAGTAGTTCCCATCTAGCGGGGGGGAGCACAGATACGCAGTATTTT
NA	TRBV5-1	NA	TRBJ2-1	CASSRDGDGDEQFF	TGCGCCAGCAGCCGGGACGGGGACGGCGATGAGCAGTTCTTC
NA	TRBV29-1	NA	TRBJ1-2	CSVDGDLQGFNGYTF	TGCAGCGTTGATGGGGATTTACAGGGATTCAATGGCTACACCTTC
NA	TRBV28	NA	TRBJ2-7	CASSGREQYF	TGTGCCAGCAGTGGGCGCGAGCAGTACTTC
NA	TRBV28	NA	TRBJ1-5	CASSPGNQPQHF	TGTGCCAGCAGCCCCGGCAATCAGCCCCAGCATTTT
NA	TRBV11-3	NA	TRBJ1-1	CASSLSTEAFF	TGTGCCAGCAGCTTGAGCACTGAAGCTTTCTTT
NA	TRBV5-6	NA	TRBJ1-1	CASSLGPEAFF	TGTGCCAGCAGCTTAGGGCCTGAAGCTTTCTTT
TRBD1	TRBV6-5	NA	TRBJ2-7	CASSYSRQGGNEQYF	TGTGCCAGCAGTTACTCTCGACAGGGTGGGAACGAGCAGTACTTC
NA	TRBV6-6	once	TRBJ2-3	CASSYPDTDTQYF	TGTGCCAGCAGTTACCCAGACACAGATACGCAGTATTTT
NA	TRBV5-1	NA	TRBJ1-2	CASRIEGTYGYTF	TGCGCCAGCAGAATCGAGGGTACCTATGGCTACACCTTC
TRBD2	TRBV14	NA	TRBJ2-1	CASSQVTGLADHNEQFF	TGTGCCAGCAGCCAAGTCACGGGGCTAGCGGATCACAATGAGCAGTTCTTC
NA	TRBV14	few	TRBJ1-6	CASSQDNSPLHF	TGTGCCAGCAGCCAGGATAATTCACCCCTCCACTTT
NA	TRBV4-3	NA	TRBJ2-1	CASSQLQTHEQFF	TGCGCCAGCAGCCAACTCCAAACCCATGAGCAGTTCTTC
NA	TRBV10-1	NA	TRBJ1-5	CASSDPNQPQHF	TGCGCCAGCAGTGACCCCAATCAGCCCCAGCATTTT
NA	TRBV27	NA	TRBJ1-2	CASSLIGDKGLNDYGYTF	TGTGCCAGCAGTTTAATCGGAGACAAGGGGTTGAACGACTATGGCTACACCTTC
NA	TRBV7-9	NA	TRBJ1-5	CASSFNQETQHF	TGTGCCAGCAGCTTCAATCAAGAGACCCAGCATTTT
NA	TRBV18	NA	TRBJ2-7	CASSPSLAWTYEQYF	TGTGCCAGCTCCCCGTCCCTCGCGTGGACCTACGAGCAGTACTTC
NA	TRBV11-3	NA	TRBJ2-5	CASSSRDPQETQYF	TGTGCCAGCAGCTCCCGGGACCCCCAAGAGACCCAGTACTTC
NA	TRBV19	NA	TRBJ2-7	CASSIDLIQTGFAYEQYF	TGTGCCAGTAGTATCGACCTCATTCAGACAGGTTTTGCCTACGAGCAGTACTTC
NA	TRBV7-3	NA	TRBJ2-1	CASSPAPHNEQFF	TGTGCCAGCAGCCCGGCGCCTCACAATGAGCAGTTCTTC
NA	TRBV7-8	NA	TRBJ2-7	CASSLAPRGNEQYF	TGTGCCAGCAGCTTAGCGCCCAGGGGCAACGAGCAGTACTTC
NA	TRBV19	NA	TRBJ1-1	CASSGSGNTEAFF	TGTGCCAGTAGCGGTAGCGGGAACACTGAAGCTTTCTTT
TRBD1	TRBV19	NA	TRBJ1-2	CASRGQASADSNYGYTF	TGTGCCAGTAGGGGACAGGCGTCGGCGGATTCTAACTATGGCTACACCTTC
TRBD2	TRBV11-2	NA	TRBJ2-2	CASSRTSDYTGELFF	TGTGCCAGCAGCCGGACTAGCGACTACACCGGGGAGCTGTTTTTT
TRBD1	TRBV11-2	NA	TRBJ2-7	CASSRDRALIGEQYF	TGTGCCAGCAGTCGGGACAGGGCTTTAATAGGCGAGCAGTACTTC
TRBD2	TRBV7-2	NA	TRBJ2-1	CASSLERTSGSRFF	TGTGCCAGCAGCTTAGAACGGACTAGCGGGAGTCGGTTCTTC
TRBD1	TRBV18	NA	TRBJ2-7	CASSSGTESEQYF	TGTGCCAGCTCTTCCGGGACAGAGTCGGAGCAGTACTTC
NA	TRBV27	NA	TRBJ2-3	CASSLPKTHTDTQYF	TGTGCCAGCAGTTTACCCAAGACCCACACAGATACGCAGTATTTT
NA	TRBV30	NA	TRBJ1-4	CAWSGNRLGGLATNEKLFF	TGTGCCTGGAGTGGTAACAGGCTGGGAGGTCTAGCAACTAATGAAAAACTGTTTTTT
NA	TRBV19	NA	TRBJ1-1	CASSIRSSLMNTEAFF	TGTGCCAGTAGTATAAGATCGAGTTTAATGAACACTGAAGCTTTCTTT
TRBD1	TRBV28	NA	TRBJ2-2	CASSPDRNGELFF	TGTGCCAGCAGCCCGGACAGGAACGGGGAGCTGTTTTTT
NA	TRBV28	few	TRBJ1-2	CAIDRQNYGYTF	TGTGCCATCGACCGACAGAACTATGGCTACACCTTC
NA	TRBV5-1	NA	TRBJ1-1	CASSLIVGAEAFF	TGCGCCAGCAGCTTGATTGTGGGGGCTGAAGCTTTCTTT
NA	TRBV6-1	few	TRBJ2-3	CASSEAVGTTDTQYF	TGTGCCAGCAGTGAAGCGGTGGGAACCACAGATACGCAGTATTTT
TRBD2	TRBV14	few	TRBJ2-1	CASSPSTSAGSYNEQFF	TGTGCCAGCAGCCCCTCCACTAGCGCCGGCTCCTACAATGAGCAGTTCTTC
NA	TRBV6-1	NA	TRBJ1-5	CASRGPNQPQHF	TGTGCCAGCAGGGGACCCAATCAGCCCCAGCATTTT
NA	TRBV6-5	NA	TRBJ1-1	CASSYSQGWSTEAFF	TGTGCCAGCAGTTACTCACAGGGATGGAGCACTGAAGCTTTCTTT
TRBD2	TRBV4-2	few	TRBJ2-2	CASSQDPRLGLAAGELFF	TGTGCCAGCAGCCAAGATCCTCGTCTGGGACTAGCGGCCGGGGAGCTGTTTTTT
NA	TRBV2	NA	TRBJ1-4	CASSVGGFGEKLFF	TGTGCCAGCAGTGTAGGGGGGTTCGGTGAAAAACTGTTTTTT
TRBD1	TRBV9	NA	TRBJ2-2	CASSSSTGVTGELFF	TGTGCCAGCAGCTCCAGCACAGGGGTAACCGGGGAGCTGTTTTTT
NA	TRBV28	NA	TRBJ1-5	CASRRMGGQPQHF	TGTGCCAGCCGGCGTATGGGGGGCCAGCCCCAGCATTTT
NA	TRBV19	NA	TRBJ1-1	CASSIGDGWTEAFF	TGTGCCAGTAGTATAGGAGATGGGTGGACTGAAGCTTTCTTT
NA	TRBV6-6	NA	TRBJ1-1	CASGGREDTEAFF	TGTGCCAGCGGGGGGAGGGAGGACACTGAAGCTTTCTTT
NA	TRBV9	NA	TRBJ1-2	CASSVAGEGYGYTF	TGTGCCAGCAGCGTTGCAGGGGAAGGTTATGGCTACACCTTC